The clone carrying this T cell receptor beta chain was counted between two and nine times. Its target is unknown. What was amplified from RNA transcripts were TCR beta CDR3 regions. During a first-round RT-PCR of the TCR CDR3, the HTBI primer set was used. TCRdb re-analysed the multiplex PCR reads in MiXCR, keeping a single row per CDR3 protein. The profile shows about 200,000 distinct CDR3 sequences, around 17% of them singletons. The source of the sample is a study of T cells in Graves' hyperthyroidism and ophthalmopathy. Findings and caveats of the study: The model predicted ophthalmopathy a median approximately 6 months before onset. A model of 13 V-J features distinguished ophthalmopathy from stable hyperthyroidism.

Sequenced input: blood. This receptor was identified in a woman between 50 and 59 years old with Graves' hyperthyroidism.

CDR3 loop: CASSIATGRTYNEQFF. The CDR3 coding sequence is TGTGCCAGTAGTATAGCAACAGGGAGGACCTACAATGAGCAGTTCTTC. J is TRBJ2-1 and V is TRBV19; D tentatively fits TRBD1 or TRBD2 (6 bases each). The CDR3 sequence is 16 residues long. CDR1 LNHDA and CDR2 SQIVND come from the germline V gene (reference sequence). Trimming shortened V by 1 base and J by 2 bases, and 12 bases separated the two germline ends.